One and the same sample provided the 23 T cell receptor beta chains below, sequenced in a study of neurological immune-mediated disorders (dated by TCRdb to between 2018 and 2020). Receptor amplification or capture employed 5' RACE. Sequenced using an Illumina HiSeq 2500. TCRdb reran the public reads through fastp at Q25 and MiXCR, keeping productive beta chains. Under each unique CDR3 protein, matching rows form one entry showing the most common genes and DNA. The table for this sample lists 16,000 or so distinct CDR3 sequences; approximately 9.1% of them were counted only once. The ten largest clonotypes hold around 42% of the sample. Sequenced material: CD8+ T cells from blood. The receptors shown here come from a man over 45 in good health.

CDR3 bases: TGCGCCAGCAGCCAAGATCCAGCGGGGCAGGGTAATGAAAAACTGTTTTTT. As protein: CASSQDPAGQGNEKLFF. This sequence joins TRBV4-1 and TRBJ1-4, with a weak D call TRBD1 (5 bases). This CDR3 has 17 amino acids. Per germline, CDR1 MGHRA and CDR2 YSYEKL. V dropped 0 bases and J dropped 4 bases, with 15 bases sitting between them.

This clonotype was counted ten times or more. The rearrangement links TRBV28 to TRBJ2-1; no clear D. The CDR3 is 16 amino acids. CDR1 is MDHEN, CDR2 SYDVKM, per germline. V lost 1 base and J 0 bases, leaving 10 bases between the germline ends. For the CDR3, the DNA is TGTGCCAGCAGTTTATCCCACAGCACCTCCTACAATGAGCAGTTCTTC. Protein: CASSLSHSTSYNEQFF.

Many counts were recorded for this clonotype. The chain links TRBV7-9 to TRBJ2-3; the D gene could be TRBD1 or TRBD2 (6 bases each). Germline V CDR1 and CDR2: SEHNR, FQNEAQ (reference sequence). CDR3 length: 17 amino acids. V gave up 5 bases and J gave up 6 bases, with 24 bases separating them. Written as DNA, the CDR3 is TGTGCCAGCAGCGGAGGGGGTAGGGACACCACTTGGGATACGCAGTATTTT. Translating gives CASSGGGRDTTWDTQYF.

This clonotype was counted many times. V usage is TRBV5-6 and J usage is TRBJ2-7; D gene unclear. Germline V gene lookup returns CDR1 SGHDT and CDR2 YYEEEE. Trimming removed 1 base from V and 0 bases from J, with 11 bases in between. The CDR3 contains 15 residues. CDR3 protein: CASSLWSLVSYEQYF. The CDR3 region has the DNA TGTGCCAGCAGCTTGTGGTCGCTGGTCTCCTACGAGCAGTACTTC. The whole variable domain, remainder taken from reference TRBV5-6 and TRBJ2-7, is DAGVTQSPTHLIKTRGQQVTLRCSPKSGHDTVSWYQQALGQGPQFIFQYYEEEERQRGNFPDRFSGHQFPNYSSELNVNALLLGDSALYLCASSLWSLVSYEQYFGPGTRLTVT.

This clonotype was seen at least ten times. The CDR3 sequence is CASSFRVTGELFF. CDR3 nucleotide sequence: TGTGCCAGCAGTTTCAGGGTCACCGGGGAGCTGTTTTTT. The J gene is TRBJ2-2, the V gene TRBV28; perhaps TRBD1 as D (5 bases). CDR3 length: 13 residues. V shed 3 bases and J shed 4 bases, with 6 bases lying between them. Per the germline V gene, CDR1 is MDHEN and CDR2 is SYDVKM.

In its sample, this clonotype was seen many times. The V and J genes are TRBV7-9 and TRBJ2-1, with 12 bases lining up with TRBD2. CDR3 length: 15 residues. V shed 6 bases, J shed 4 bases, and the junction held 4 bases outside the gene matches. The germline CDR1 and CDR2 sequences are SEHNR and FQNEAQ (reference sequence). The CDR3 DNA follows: TGTGCCAGCAGTTGGACTAGCGGGATTTACAATGAGCAGTTCTTC. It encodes CASSWTSGIYNEQFF.

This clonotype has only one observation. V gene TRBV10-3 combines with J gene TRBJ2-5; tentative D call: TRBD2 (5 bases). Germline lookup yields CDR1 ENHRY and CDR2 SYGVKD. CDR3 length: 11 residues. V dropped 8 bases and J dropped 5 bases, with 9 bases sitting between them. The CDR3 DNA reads TGTGCCATCGGACTTAGCGAGACCCAGTACTTC. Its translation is CAIGLSETQYF.

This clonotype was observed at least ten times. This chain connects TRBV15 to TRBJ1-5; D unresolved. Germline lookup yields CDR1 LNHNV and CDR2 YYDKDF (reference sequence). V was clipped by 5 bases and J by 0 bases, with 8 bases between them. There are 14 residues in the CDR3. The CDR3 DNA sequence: TGTGCCACCAGCGGGCCGTATAGCAATCAGCCCCAGCATTTT. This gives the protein CATSGPYSNQPQHF.

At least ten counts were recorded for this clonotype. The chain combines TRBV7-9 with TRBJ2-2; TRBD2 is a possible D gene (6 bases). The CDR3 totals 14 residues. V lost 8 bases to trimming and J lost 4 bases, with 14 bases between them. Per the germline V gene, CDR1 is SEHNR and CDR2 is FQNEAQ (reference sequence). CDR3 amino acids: CASAGLARTGELFF. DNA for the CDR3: TGTGCCAGCGCCGGGCTAGCGCGCACCGGGGAGCTGTTTTTT.

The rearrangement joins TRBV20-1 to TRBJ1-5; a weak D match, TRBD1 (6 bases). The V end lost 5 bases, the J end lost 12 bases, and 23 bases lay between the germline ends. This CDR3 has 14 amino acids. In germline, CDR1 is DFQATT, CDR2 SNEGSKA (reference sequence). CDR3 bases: TGCAGTGCTCAAAGGGGGACCGGGACCAAAAGCCAGCATTTT. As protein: CSAQRGTGTKSQHF.

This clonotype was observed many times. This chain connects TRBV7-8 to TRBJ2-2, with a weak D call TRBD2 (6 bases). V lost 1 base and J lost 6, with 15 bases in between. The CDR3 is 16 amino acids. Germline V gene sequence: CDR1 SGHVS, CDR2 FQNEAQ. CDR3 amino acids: CASSLVLGEVAGELFF. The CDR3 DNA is TGTGCCAGCAGCTTAGTGCTGGGGGAGGTAGCCGGGGAGCTGTTTTTT.

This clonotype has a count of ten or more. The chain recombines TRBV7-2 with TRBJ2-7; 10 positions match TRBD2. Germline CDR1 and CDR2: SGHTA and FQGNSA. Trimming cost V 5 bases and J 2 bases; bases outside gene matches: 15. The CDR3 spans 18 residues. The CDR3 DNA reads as TGTGCCAGCAGCCGCTACGCTCGAGGTAGCGGGGGGCCCTACGAGCAGTACTTC. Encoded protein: CASSRYARGSGGPYEQYF.

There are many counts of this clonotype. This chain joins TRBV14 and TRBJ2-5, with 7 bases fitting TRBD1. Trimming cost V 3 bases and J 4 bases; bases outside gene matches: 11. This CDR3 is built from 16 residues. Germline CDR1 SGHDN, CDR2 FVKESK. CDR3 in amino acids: CASSHLTGSTRETQYF. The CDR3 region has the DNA TGTGCCAGCAGCCATCTGACAGGGTCGACGAGAGAGACCCAGTACTTC.

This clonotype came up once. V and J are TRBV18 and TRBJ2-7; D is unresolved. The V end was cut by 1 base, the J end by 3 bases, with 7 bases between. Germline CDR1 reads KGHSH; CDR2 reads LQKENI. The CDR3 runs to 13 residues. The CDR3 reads CASSPRNDYEQYF. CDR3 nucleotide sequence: TGTGCCAGCTCACCACGGAATGACTACGAGCAGTACTTC.

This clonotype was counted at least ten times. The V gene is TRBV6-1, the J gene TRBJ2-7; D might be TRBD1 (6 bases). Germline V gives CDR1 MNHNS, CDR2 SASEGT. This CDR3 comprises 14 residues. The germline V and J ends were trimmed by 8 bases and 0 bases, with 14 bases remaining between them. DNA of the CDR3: TGTGCCAGCTCCTTGGGACACCTCTCCTACGAGCAGTACTTC. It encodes CASSLGHLSYEQYF.

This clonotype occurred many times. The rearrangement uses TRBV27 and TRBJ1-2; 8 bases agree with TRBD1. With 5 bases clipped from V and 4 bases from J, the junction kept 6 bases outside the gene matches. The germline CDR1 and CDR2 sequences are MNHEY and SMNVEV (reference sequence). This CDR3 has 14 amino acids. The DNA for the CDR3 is TGTGCCAGCAGTAAAGGACAGGGCTTCTATGGCTACACCTTC. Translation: CASSKGQGFYGYTF.

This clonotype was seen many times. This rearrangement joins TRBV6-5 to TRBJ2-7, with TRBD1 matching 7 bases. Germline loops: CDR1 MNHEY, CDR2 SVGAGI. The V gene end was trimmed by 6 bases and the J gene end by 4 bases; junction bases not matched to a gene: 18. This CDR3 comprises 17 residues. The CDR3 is CASRPDRVPLVWYEQYF. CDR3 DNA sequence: TGTGCCAGCAGACCCGACAGGGTACCCTTAGTTTGGTACGAGCAGTACTTC.

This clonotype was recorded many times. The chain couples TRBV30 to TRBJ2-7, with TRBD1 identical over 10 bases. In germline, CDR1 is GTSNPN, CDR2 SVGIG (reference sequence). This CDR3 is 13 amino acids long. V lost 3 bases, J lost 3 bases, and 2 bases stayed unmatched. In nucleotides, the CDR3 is TGTGCCTGGAGCCGGACAGGGGGCTACGAGCAGTACTTC. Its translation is CAWSRTGGYEQYF.

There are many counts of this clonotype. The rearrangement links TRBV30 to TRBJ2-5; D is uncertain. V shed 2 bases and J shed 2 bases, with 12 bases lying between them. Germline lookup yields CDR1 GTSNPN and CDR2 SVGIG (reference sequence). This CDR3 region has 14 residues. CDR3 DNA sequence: TGTGCCTGGAGTCCGACCGACTTGCAAGAGACCCAGTACTTC. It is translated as CAWSPTDLQETQYF.

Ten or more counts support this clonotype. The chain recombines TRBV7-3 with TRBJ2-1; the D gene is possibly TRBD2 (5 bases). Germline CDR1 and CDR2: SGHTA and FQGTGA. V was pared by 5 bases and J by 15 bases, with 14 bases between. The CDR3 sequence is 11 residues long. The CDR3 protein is CASSDGLTTFF. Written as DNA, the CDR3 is TGTGCCAGCAGCGACGGACTTACAACGTTCTTC.

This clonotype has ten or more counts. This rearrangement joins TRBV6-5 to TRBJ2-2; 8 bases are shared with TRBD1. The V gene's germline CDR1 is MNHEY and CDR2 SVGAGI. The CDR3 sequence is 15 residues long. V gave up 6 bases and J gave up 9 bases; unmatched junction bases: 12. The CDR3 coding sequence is TGTGCCAGCAGACCGACAGGGGCTGAGCGACGGGAGCTGTTTTTT. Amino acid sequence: CASRPTGAERRELFF.

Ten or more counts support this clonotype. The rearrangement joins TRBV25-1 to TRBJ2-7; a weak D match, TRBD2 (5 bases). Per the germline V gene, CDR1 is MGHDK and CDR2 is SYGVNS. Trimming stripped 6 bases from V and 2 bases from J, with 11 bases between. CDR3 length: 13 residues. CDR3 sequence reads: CASSIAFPYEQYF. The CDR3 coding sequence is TGTGCCAGCAGCATAGCGTTTCCCTACGAGCAGTACTTC.

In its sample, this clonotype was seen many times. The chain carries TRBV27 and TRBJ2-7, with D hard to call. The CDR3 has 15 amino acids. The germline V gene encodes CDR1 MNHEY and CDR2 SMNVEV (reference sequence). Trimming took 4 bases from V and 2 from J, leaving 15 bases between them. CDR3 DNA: TGTGCCAGCAGTTCAGCCCTACGCGGCACCTACGAGCAGTACTTC. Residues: CASSSALRGTYEQYF.